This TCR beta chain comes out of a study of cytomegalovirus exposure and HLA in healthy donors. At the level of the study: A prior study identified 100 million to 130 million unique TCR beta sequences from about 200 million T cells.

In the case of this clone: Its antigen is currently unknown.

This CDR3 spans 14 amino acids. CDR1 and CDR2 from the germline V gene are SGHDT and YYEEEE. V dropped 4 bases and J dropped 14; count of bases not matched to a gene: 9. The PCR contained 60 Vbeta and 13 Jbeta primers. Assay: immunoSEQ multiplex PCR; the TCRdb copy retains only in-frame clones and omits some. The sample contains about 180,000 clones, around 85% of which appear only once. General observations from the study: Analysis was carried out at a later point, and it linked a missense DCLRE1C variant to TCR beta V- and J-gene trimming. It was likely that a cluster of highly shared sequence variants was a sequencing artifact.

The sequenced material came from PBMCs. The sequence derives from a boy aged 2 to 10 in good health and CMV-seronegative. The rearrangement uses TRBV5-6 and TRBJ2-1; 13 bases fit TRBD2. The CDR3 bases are TGTGCCAGCAGCCAGGGACTAGCGGGATCACCCGAGTTCTTC. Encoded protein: CASSQGLAGSPEFF. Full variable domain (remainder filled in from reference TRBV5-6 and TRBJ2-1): DAGVTQSPTHLIKTRGQQVTLRCSPKSGHDTVSWYQQALGQGPQFIFQYYEEEERQRGNFPDRFSGHQFPNYSSELNVNALLLGDSALYLCASSQGLAGSPEFFGPGTRLTVL.